The rows below give T cell receptor beta chains drawn from one sample of a study of CD8+ T cells in alopecia areata. TCRdb's copy holds only in-frame clones and misses some; the assay was immunoSEQ multiplex PCR. The sample shows some 160,000 clones, about two thirds of them seen only once. Sequences were obtained from CD8+ T cells sorted from blood. Receptors originate from a human donor in good health. Each CDR3 is given with its conserved first and last residue. The D gene is left open where the match is weak. Only part of the rows carry a size: once, few, many, or a class if the clone is expanded.

d_call	v_call	cdr3_length	clone_size	j_call	cdr3_aa	cdr3_nt
TRBD2	TRBV2	12	NA	TRBJ2-7	CASTRGAYEQYF	TGTGCCAGCACCCGGGGGGCCTACGAGCAGTACTTC
NA	TRBV19	14	NA	TRBJ2-1	CASRQGEGLNEQFF	TGTGCCAGCCGGCAGGGGGAGGGCCTCAATGAGCAGTTCTTC
NA	TRBV27	13	NA	TRBJ1-5	CASRDGSNQPQHF	TGTGCCAGCAGGGACGGGAGCAATCAGCCCCAGCATTTT
NA	TRBV7-6	13	NA	TRBJ2-7	CASSPTGDYEQYF	TGTGCCAGCAGCCCCACGGGAGACTACGAGCAGTACTTC
NA	TRBV14	14	NA	TRBJ2-5	CASSQGAGSETQYF	TGTGCCAGCAGCCAAGGCGCAGGGTCGGAGACCCAGTACTTC
NA	TRBV27	15	NA	TRBJ1-1	CASSLSVPRGTEAFF	TGTGCCAGCAGTTTGTCCGTTCCGCGGGGCACTGAAGCTTTCTTT
TRBD2	TRBV4-2	16	NA	TRBJ2-7	CASSQDQWRETYEQYF	TGTGCCAGCAGCCAAGATCAATGGCGGGAGACCTACGAGCAGTACTTC
TRBD1	TRBV27	13	NA	TRBJ1-2	CASGQGPIYGYTF	TGTGCCAGTGGACAGGGTCCGATCTATGGCTACACCTTC
TRBD2	TRBV5-1	19	NA	TRBJ2-1	CASSPEGTSGSGAYNEQFF	TGCGCCAGCAGCCCGGAAGGGACTAGCGGGAGTGGCGCCTACAATGAGCAGTTCTTC
NA	TRBV18	15	few	TRBJ2-1	CASSPVLDIYNEQFF	TGTGCCAGCTCACCCGTTCTTGATATATACAATGAGCAGTTCTTC
TRBD2	TRBV7-6	13	NA	TRBJ2-7	CATSLAGSNEQYF	TGTGCCACCAGCCTAGCGGGATCCAACGAGCAGTACTTC
TRBD2	TRBV7-9	15	NA	TRBJ2-2	CASSLEAGGTGELFF	TGTGCCAGCAGCTTAGAAGCGGGAGGCACCGGGGAGCTGTTTTTT
TRBD2	TRBV29-1	14	NA	TRBJ2-1	CSVSGTSGYNEQFF	TGCAGCGTCTCTGGGACTAGCGGGTACAATGAGCAGTTCTTC
NA	TRBV30	14	NA	TRBJ2-7	CAWSVGDTSYEQYF	TGTGCCTGGAGTGTAGGGGATACCTCCTACGAGCAGTACTTC
TRBD2	TRBV30	16	NA	TRBJ2-1	CAWSVLGGRAYNEQFF	TGTGCCTGGAGTGTTCTAGGCGGGAGGGCCTACAATGAGCAGTTCTTC
NA	TRBV14	14	few	TRBJ2-7	CASSQTRWGNEQYF	TGTGCCAGCAGCCAAACGAGGTGGGGGAACGAGCAGTACTTC
NA	TRBV7-9	13	NA	TRBJ1-2	CASSSGPYYGYTF	TGTGCCAGCAGCTCCGGGCCCTATTATGGCTACACCTTC
TRBD1	TRBV29-1	14	NA	TRBJ2-5	CSVEGGQGAETQYF	TGCAGCGTTGAAGGAGGGCAGGGGGCTGAGACCCAGTACTTC
TRBD1	TRBV29-1	13	NA	TRBJ2-7	CSVVWTGAYEQYF	TGCAGCGTTGTGTGGACAGGGGCCTACGAGCAGTACTTC
TRBD1	TRBV28	14	NA	TRBJ1-4	CASRWTGSNEKLFF	TGTGCCAGCAGATGGACAGGCTCTAATGAAAAACTGTTTTTT
NA	TRBV20-1	10	NA	TRBJ2-7	CSARADEQYF	TGCAGTGCTAGGGCCGATGAGCAGTACTTC
NA	TRBV18	13	few	TRBJ2-5	CASSPPLGGTQYF	TGTGCCAGCTCACCACCACTAGGAGGGACCCAGTACTTC
NA	TRBV29-1	13	NA	TRBJ2-7	CSVERIQSYEQYF	TGCAGCGTTGAACGTATACAGAGCTACGAGCAGTACTTC
TRBD1	TRBV28	15	NA	TRBJ2-5	CASSLGQARGETQYF	TGTGCCAGCAGCCTGGGACAGGCTAGAGGAGAGACCCAGTACTTC
TRBD2	TRBV29-1	17	few	TRBJ2-2	CSAVPGLAGDNTGELFF	TGCAGCGCCGTCCCGGGACTAGCGGGAGATAACACCGGGGAGCTGTTTTTT
NA	TRBV7-9	12	few	TRBJ2-7	CASSMGSYEQYF	TGTGCCAGCAGCATGGGCAGCTACGAGCAGTACTTC
NA	TRBV7-9	14	NA	TRBJ1-1	CASSSRSTWTEAFF	TGTGCCAGCAGCTCCAGGTCGACGTGGACTGAAGCTTTCTTT
TRBD1	TRBV5-1	16	few	TRBJ2-5	CASSLDRGRIQETQYF	TGCGCCAGCAGCTTGGACAGGGGGCGCATTCAAGAGACCCAGTACTTC
TRBD2	TRBV30	21	few	TRBJ2-5	CAWSVLQGGLAGENRRETQYF	TGTGCCTGGAGTGTACTGCAGGGCGGACTAGCGGGAGAGAATCGACGAGAGACCCAGTACTTC
NA	TRBV29-1	16	few	TRBJ2-1	CSVEGGTTLVSDEQFF	TGCAGCGTTGAAGGAGGGACGACCCTTGTATCCGATGAGCAGTTCTTC
TRBD1	TRBV29-1	12	NA	TRBJ2-7	CSVRTGFYEQYF	TGCAGCGTCCGGACAGGCTTCTACGAGCAGTACTTC
NA	TRBV7-9	16	once	TRBJ2-3	CASSPPAGQRADTQYF	TGTGCCAGCAGTCCCCCGGCAGGGCAACGAGCAGATACGCAGTATTTT
NA	TRBV6-5	13	few	TRBJ1-1	CASSYTYSAEAFF	TGTGCCAGCAGTTACACCTACTCCGCTGAAGCTTTCTTT
NA	TRBV29-1	13	few	TRBJ2-2	CSVEVADTGELFF	TGCAGCGTTGAAGTGGCGGACACCGGGGAGCTGTTTTTT
NA	TRBV29-1	12	NA	TRBJ2-7	CSPPRPCLQQYF	TGCAGCCCTCCTCGACCCTGCCTCCAGCAGTACTTC
NA	TRBV29-1	11	few	TRBJ2-7	CSVVGRVEQYF	TGCAGCGTTGTCGGTAGGGTCGAGCAGTACTTC
TRBD1	TRBV29-1	15	few	TRBJ2-1	CSVEGVDRGQDEQFF	TGCAGCGTTGAAGGGGTGGACAGGGGGCAGGATGAGCAGTTCTTC
NA	TRBV29-1	12	NA	TRBJ1-1	CSVEDLQGSPFF	TGCAGCGTTGAAGATCTTCAGGGCAGCCCTTTCTTT
TRBD1	TRBV2	15	NA	TRBJ2-5	CASSETGGVGETQYF	TGTGCCAGCAGTGAAACAGGGGGAGTTGGAGAGACCCAGTACTTC
NA	TRBV11-2	12	once	TRBJ2-2	CAGRWGTGELFF	TGTGCCGGGCGGTGGGGCACCGGGGAGCTGTTTTTT
NA	TRBV7-9	12	few	TRBJ2-7	CASMLGPSEQYF	TGTGCCAGCATGTTGGGTCCCTCCGAGCAGTACTTC
NA	TRBV27	16	NA	TRBJ2-1	CASSLGERRAYNEQFF	TGTGCCAGCAGTTTGGGGGAGCGGAGGGCCTACAATGAGCAGTTCTTC
NA	TRBV14	12	NA	TRBJ2-7	CASSFSSYEQYF	TGTGCCAGCAGCTTCTCGTCCTACGAGCAGTACTTC
TRBD1	TRBV5-1	14	few	TRBJ2-5	CASGGQGWPETQYF	TGCGCCAGCGGGGGACAGGGTTGGCCAGAGACCCAGTACTTC
TRBD2	TRBV11-2	16	NA	TRBJ2-5	CASSLEGREGQETQYF	TGTGCCAGCAGCTTAGAAGGCAGGGAGGGCCAAGAGACCCAGTACTTC
TRBD2	TRBV9	16	few	TRBJ2-3	CASSVVAGGRTDTQYF	TGTGCCAGCAGCGTAGTAGCGGGAGGTCGCACAGATACGCAGTATTTT
NA	TRBV30	14	NA	TRBJ1-1	CAWIPAEGLTEAFF	TGTGCCTGGATCCCCGCAGAGGGGCTCACTGAAGCTTTCTTT
TRBD2	TRBV19	15	once	TRBJ2-1	CASSLAGGPGNEQFF	TGTGCCAGTAGTCTAGCGGGAGGGCCTGGAAATGAGCAGTTCTTC
NA	TRBV2	10	NA	TRBJ2-1	CASSDNGQFF	TGTGCCAGCAGTGACAACGGGCAGTTCTTC
NA	TRBV29-1	12	NA	TRBJ2-1	CGANLMYNEQFF	TGCGGCGCCAACTTGATGTACAATGAGCAGTTCTTC
TRBD2	TRBV5-6	15	NA	TRBJ2-1	CASSFPSGGYNEQFF	TGTGCCAGCAGCTTTCCCAGCGGGGGTTACAATGAGCAGTTCTTC
NA	TRBV9	13	few	TRBJ1-1	CASSPEGGYEAFF	TGTGCCAGCAGCCCCGAGGGGGGATATGAAGCTTTCTTT
TRBD2	TRBV6-5	14	once	TRBJ2-2	CASSYGLAGGELFF	TGTGCCAGCAGTTACGGACTAGCAGGCGGGGAGCTGTTTTTT
NA	TRBV5-1	14	NA	TRBJ2-7	CASSFGQGNGEQYF	TGCGCCAGCAGCTTCGGGCAGGGGAACGGCGAGCAGTACTTC
TRBD1	TRBV27	13	NA	TRBJ1-1	CASSLGQGSEAFF	TGTGCCAGCAGTCTTGGACAGGGCTCTGAAGCTTTCTTT
TRBD2	TRBV6-6	12	NA	TRBJ2-7	CATGLAGEEQYF	TGTGCCACCGGACTAGCGGGGGAAGAGCAGTACTTC
NA	TRBV28	14	NA	TRBJ1-5	CASSLPGVNQPQHF	TGTGCCAGCAGTTTACCAGGGGTCAATCAGCCCCAGCATTTT
NA	TRBV23-1	14	NA	TRBJ2-7	CASTRGSVNPEQYF	TGCGCCAGCACCCGAGGGAGCGTCAACCCTGAGCAGTACTTC
NA	TRBV4-1	15	NA	TRBJ1-1	CASSQESGGYTEAFF	TGCGCCAGCAGCCAAGAGTCTGGGGGATACACTGAAGCTTTCTTT